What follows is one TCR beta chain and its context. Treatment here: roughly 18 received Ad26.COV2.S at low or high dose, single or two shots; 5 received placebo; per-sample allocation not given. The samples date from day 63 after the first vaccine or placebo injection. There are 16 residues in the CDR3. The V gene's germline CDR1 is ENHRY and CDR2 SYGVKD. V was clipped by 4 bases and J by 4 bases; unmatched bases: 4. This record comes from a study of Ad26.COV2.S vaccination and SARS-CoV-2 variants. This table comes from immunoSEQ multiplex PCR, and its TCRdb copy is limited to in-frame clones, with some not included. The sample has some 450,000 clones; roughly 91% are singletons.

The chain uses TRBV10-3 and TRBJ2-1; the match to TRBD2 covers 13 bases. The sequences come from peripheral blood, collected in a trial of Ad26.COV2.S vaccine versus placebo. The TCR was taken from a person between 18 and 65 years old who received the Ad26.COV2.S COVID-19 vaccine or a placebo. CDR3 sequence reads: CAISGTSGSMYNEQFF. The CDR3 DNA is TGTGCCATCAGTGGGACTAGCGGGAGTATGTACAATGAGCAGTTCTTC.